The clone carrying this TCR beta chain was picked up many times. Its antigen remains unknown. The germline gives CDR1 SGHAT, CDR2 FQNNGV. V lost 0 bases and J lost 3; bases outside the gene matches: 10. The CDR3 length is 19 residues. This specimen belongs to a study of T cell repertoires in cytomegalovirus infection. General study findings and limits: In two of eight donors, the top clonotype was HLA-C-restricted CMV-specific. The cumulative frequency of public TCR beta families identified carriers of CMV plus the relevant HLA.

TCRdb re-analysed the reads in MiXCR, keeping a single row per CDR3 protein. The sample has fewer than 550,000 distinct CDR3 sequences, approximately 31% seen once. This TCR was sampled from a human donor in good health (CMV status not recorded). Some clones in this sample may be carry-over from other donors' samples. The chain recombines TRBV11-2 with TRBJ2-6, with 8 bases lining up with TRBD2. Sequenced input: PBMCs. The CDR3 protein is CASSLEGGGITGGANVLTF. The CDR3 region has the DNA TGTGCCAGCAGCTTAGAAGGCGGGGGGATTACAGGTGGGGCCAACGTCCTGACTTTC. The entire variable domain, with the rest obtained from reference TRBV11-2 and TRBJ2-6, is as follows: EAGVAQSPRYKIIEKRQSVAFWCNPISGHATLYWYQQILGQGPKLLIQFQNNGVVDDSQLPKDRFSAERLKGVDSTLKIQPAKLEDSAVYLCASSLEGGGITGGANVLTFGAGSRLTVL.